The 10 T cell receptor beta chains listed next were all sequenced from one sample in a study of control samples from healthy donors and cancer patients. Only in-frame clones appear in the TCRdb table, and some are missing; sequencing was by immunoSEQ multiplex PCR. Altogether roughly 190,000 clones are present, approximately 90% being singletons, with the ten largest covering less than 2%. The sample consisted of blood. These receptors originate from a man younger than 45 in good health.

The gene calls are TRBV18 and TRBJ1-6, with D perhaps TRBD1 (6 bases). Deletions cut 3 bases from V and 0 bases from J, with 12 bases between. The CDR3 runs 17 residues. Per germline, CDR1 KGHSH and CDR2 LQKENI. The chain's CDR3 is CASSPEPTGSYNSPLHF. As DNA, the CDR3 is TGTGCCAGCTCACCTGAACCGACAGGCTCCTATAATTCACCCCTCCACTTT.

The chain has TRBV15 and TRBJ1-1, with TRBD1 identical over 7 bases. CDR1 is LNHNV and CDR2 is YYDKDF in the germline V gene (reference sequence). The CDR3 loop spans 14 amino acids. V gave up 8 bases and J gave up 0 bases; unmatched junction bases: 6. For the CDR3, the DNA is TGTGCCACCCGGGACAGCTTAATGAACACTGAAGCTTTCTTT. Translated, it gives CATRDSLMNTEAFF.

The chain couples TRBV4-1 to TRBJ2-7; D possibly uses TRBD1 or TRBD2 (5 bases each). Germline CDR1 is MGHRA and CDR2 is YSYEKL. The length of the CDR3 is 15 residues. The V end lost 4 bases, the J end lost 7 bases, and 20 bases lay between the germline ends. The DNA for the CDR3 is TGCGCCAGCAGCCCTACCAGGGACCAATATAGGGAGCAGTACTTC. Its protein product is CASSPTRDQYREQYF.

The V gene is TRBV15, the J gene TRBJ2-7; 7 bases align to TRBD1. With 0 bases clipped from V and 2 bases from J, the junction kept 7 bases outside the gene matches. This CDR3 region has 16 residues. Germline V gives CDR1 LNHNV, CDR2 YYDKDF (reference sequence). CDR3 DNA sequence: TGTGCCACCAGCAGAGATATCACAGGGGATCCCTACGAGCAGTACTTC. Translated: CATSRDITGDPYEQYF.

The V call is TRBV6-1, the J call TRBJ1-2, with D uncertain. The CDR3 is 12 residues long. Germline CDR1 MNHNS, CDR2 SASEGT. V was cut by 1 base and J by 7 bases, with 7 bases left in between. The CDR3 reads CASSEGVGGYTF. CDR3 sequence (DNA): TGTGCCAGCAGTGAAGGGGTCGGTGGCTACACCTTC.

The chain combines TRBV11-2 with TRBJ1-5, with TRBD1 matching over 10 bases. V shed 5 bases and J 3 bases; nucleotides not matched to a gene: 7. Germline CDR1 reads SGHAT; CDR2 reads FQNNGV. The CDR3 is 16 residues long. The CDR3, as DNA: TGTGCCAGCAGCGTGGGACAGGGGACTTTCAATCAGCCCCAGCATTTT. It is translated as CASSVGQGTFNQPQHF.

The chain links TRBV5-1 to TRBJ2-3; D ambiguous. The V gene lost 3 bases and the J gene lost 2 bases, with 7 bases spanning the gap. The CDR3 has 13 residues. CDR1 is SGHRS, CDR2 YFSETQ, per germline. CDR3 in amino acids: CASSSQNTDTQYF. Written as DNA, the CDR3 is TGCGCCAGCAGCTCACAAAACACAGATACGCAGTATTTT.

This chain joins TRBV7-8 and TRBJ2-3; 8 bases map to TRBD2. CDR1 and CDR2 from the germline V gene are SGHVS and FQNEAQ. CDR3 length: 14 amino acids. With 5 bases clipped from V and 2 bases from J, the junction kept 3 bases outside the gene matches. The DNA for the CDR3 is TGTGCCAGCAGCCAAGGACTAGCCACAGATACGCAGTATTTT. Translation: CASSQGLATDTQYF.

This chain links TRBV4-1 with TRBJ2-7; D remains ambiguous. The CDR3 length is 14 residues. Germline CDR1 MGHRA, CDR2 YSYEKL. V was clipped by 1 base and J by 0 bases, with 7 bases between them. CDR3 protein: CASSQGRVSYEQYF. In nucleotides, the CDR3 is TGCGCCAGCAGCCAAGGCCGGGTCTCCTACGAGCAGTACTTC.

The rearrangement joins TRBV25-1 to TRBJ1-6; TRBD1 might be the D (6 bases). V was cut by 7 bases and J by 11 bases, with 21 bases left in between. The CDR3 runs 15 residues. CDR1 and CDR2 from the germline V gene are MGHDK and SYGVNS. The CDR3 coding sequence is TGTGCCAGCACCTTGAATAGGCAGGGGCATCCACCCCTCCACTTT. Translating it yields CASTLNRQGHPPLHF.